The 28 T cell receptor beta chains below all came from one sample that was sequenced in a study of cytomegalovirus exposure and HLA in healthy donors. The PCR contained 60 Vbeta and 13 Jbeta primers. Data came from immunoSEQ multiplex PCR; TCRdb stores just in-frame clones and leaves some out. The sample lists 150,000 or so clones; 80% were seen once. Sequencing was done on a sample of PBMCs. The receptors here all came from a man aged 18 to 29 in good health and CMV-seropositive.

The chain carries TRBV6-1 and TRBJ2-2; D unclear. V lost 1 base to trimming and J lost 6 bases, with 9 bases between them. The germline gives CDR1 MNHNS, CDR2 SASEGT. The CDR3 is 14 residues long. CDR3 residues: CASSEVYPPGELFF. For the CDR3, the DNA is TGTGCCAGCAGTGAAGTCTACCCGCCCGGGGAGCTGTTTTTT.

CDR3 loop: CASSPQAEDTQYF. Here the CDR3 DNA reads TGTGCCAGCTCGCCCCAGGCAGAGGATACGCAGTATTTT. V is TRBV18 and J is TRBJ2-3; D not resolved. Trimming took off 6 bases at V and 6 bases at J, with 13 bases between the two ends. The CDR3 consists of 13 residues. Germline V gene data show CDR1 as KGHSH and CDR2 as LQKENI. The variable domain in full, with the rest retrieved from reference TRBV18 and TRBJ2-3, is NAGVMQNPRHLVRRRGQEARLRCSPMKGHSHVYWYRQLPEEGLKFMVYLQKENIIDESGMPKERFSAEFPKEGPSILRIQQVVRGDSAAYFCASSPQAEDTQYFGPGTRLTVL.

This rearrangement joins TRBV6-1 to TRBJ1-2, with 7 bases matching TRBD1. The CDR3 extends over 15 amino acids. V was pared by 3 bases and J by 4 bases, with 8 bases of the junction left unmatched. Germline CDR1 reads MNHNS; CDR2 reads SASEGT. Here the CDR3 reads CASSDLRGRGYGYTF. As DNA, the CDR3 is TGTGCCAGCAGTGATCTGAGGGGGCGCGGCTATGGCTACACCTTC.

The chain links TRBV5-5 to TRBJ2-3; 7 bases match TRBD2. The CDR3 consists of 14 residues. Trimming cost V 2 bases and J 9 bases; bases outside gene matches: 9. CDR1 SGHKS and CDR2 YYEKEE come from the germline V gene (reference sequence). DNA of the CDR3: TGTGCCAGCAGCTTACGGGGGGAACCCCGAACGCAGTATTTT. Translated: CASSLRGEPRTQYF.

The table lists this clone with a count of one. The genes are TRBV7-2 and TRBJ2-3; TRBD2 might be the D (6 bases). The V gene lost 5 bases and the J gene lost 4 bases, with 13 bases spanning the gap. The germline V gene encodes CDR1 SGHTA and CDR2 FQGNSA. CDR3 size: 14 residues. In nucleotides, the CDR3 is TGTGCCAGCAGCGTTCAGAGCGGGTCAGATACGCAGTATTTT. Its translation is CASSVQSGSDTQYF.

V and J are TRBV7-9 and TRBJ2-4; 12 nucleotides align to TRBD2. Looked up from germline, CDR1 is SEHNR and CDR2 is FQNEAQ (reference sequence). V lost 3 bases to trimming and J lost 10 bases; unmatched junction nucleotides: 4. The CDR3 totals 14 residues. The CDR3 sequence: CASSLTSGSGIQYF. CDR3 sequence (DNA): TGTGCCAGCAGCTTGACTAGCGGGAGTGGGATTCAGTACTTC.

There are a few counts of this clone. The chain has TRBV15 and TRBJ2-7, with TRBD1 as a possible D gene (5 bases). Looked up from germline, CDR1 is LNHNV and CDR2 is YYDKDF (reference sequence). This CDR3 has 17 amino acids. Trimming cost V 1 base and J 6 bases, with 22 bases left between them. This CDR3 reads CATSRGLEAGHSFEQYF. Written as DNA, the CDR3 is TGTGCCACCAGCAGAGGGTTAGAGGCAGGGCATTCTTTCGAGCAGTACTTC.

This rearrangement joins TRBV6-5 to TRBJ2-2; D might be TRBD1 (6 bases). The V gene's germline CDR1 is MNHEY and CDR2 SVGAGI. The V gene lost 6 bases and the J gene lost 1 base, with 12 bases spanning the gap. CDR3 length equals 15 residues. CDR3: CASSSGEGNTGELFF. CDR3 DNA: TGTGCCAGCAGCTCAGGGGAAGGGAACACCGGGGAGCTGTTTTTT.

The gene calls are TRBV7-8 and TRBJ2-1; 12 bases agree with TRBD2. Germline V gene sequence: CDR1 SGHVS, CDR2 FQNEAQ. V dropped 5 bases and J dropped 0; count of bases not matched to a gene: 11. The CDR3 runs 19 residues. This CDR3 is CASSRRLAGEGNSYNEQFF. The CDR3 DNA reads TGTGCCAGCAGCCGAAGACTAGCGGGAGAGGGGAACTCCTACAATGAGCAGTTCTTC. Full variable domain (rest looked up from reference TRBV7-8 and TRBJ2-1): GAGVSQSPRYKVAKRGQDVALRCDPISGHVSLFWYQQALGQGPEFLTYFQNEAQLDKSGLPSDRFFAERPEGSVSTLKIQRTQQEDSAVYLCASSRRLAGEGNSYNEQFFGPGTRLTVL.

The chain's CDR3 is CASSQSNHERGNGYTF. The CDR3 DNA reads TGCGCCAGCAGTCAATCGAACCACGAGCGGGGGAATGGCTACACCTTC. J is TRBJ1-2 and V is TRBV23-1, with D possibly being TRBD1 (5 bases). TRBV23-1 is given ORF status, its function remaining uncertain. V was trimmed by 0 bases and J by 6 bases, leaving 17 bases between them. The CDR3 covers 16 residues.

The chain has TRBV27 and TRBJ1-2; possibly TRBD1 for D (5 bases). The germline gives CDR1 MNHEY, CDR2 SMNVEV (reference sequence). CDR3 length: 16 amino acids. Trimming removed 3 bases at V and 4 bases at J, with 18 bases between. The CDR3 reads CASSFGGAGVSYGYTF. CDR3 in DNA: TGTGCCAGCAGTTTTGGCGGGGCGGGCGTGAGCTATGGCTACACCTTC.

Regarding this clone: The CDR3 does not end in the conserved phenylalanine or tryptophan, so this is likely a read error. The rearrangement links TRBV15 to TRBJ2-7; D perhaps matches TRBD1 (5 bases). The CDR3 has 13 residues. Germline CDR1 LNHNV, CDR2 YYDKDF (reference sequence). V was pared by 1 base and J by 3 bases, with 7 bases between. CDR3 bases: TGTGCCACCAGCAGAGGACAGTTCTACGAGCAGTACCTC. It codes for CATSRGQFYEQYL.

This clone was observed once. The chain employs TRBV2 and TRBJ2-7; no clear D gene. This CDR3 has 12 residues. Germline-derived CDR1 and CDR2 are SNHLY and FYNNEI. Trimming removed 1 base from V and 6 bases from J, with 7 bases in between. CDR3 amino acids: CASSEVYSEQYF. The DNA of the CDR3 is TGTGCCAGCAGTGAAGTGTACAGCGAGCAGTACTTC.

The V call is TRBV9, the J call TRBJ1-4; 8 bases fit TRBD1. Per germline, CDR1 SGDLS and CDR2 YYNGEE. The V gene end was trimmed by 0 bases and the J gene end by 7 bases; junction bases not matched to a gene: 2. This CDR3 spans 14 amino acids. DNA of the CDR3: TGTGCCAGCAGCGTAGCAGGACAGGGTGAAAAACTGTTTTTT. This sequence encodes CASSVAGQGEKLFF.

The rearrangement joins TRBV7-2 to TRBJ2-7; D call uncertain. Per the germline V gene, CDR1 is SGHTA and CDR2 is FQGNSA. Trimming shortened V by 0 bases and J by 0 bases, and 12 bases separated the two germline ends. This CDR3 comprises 16 residues. The CDR3 reads CASSLAPIGSSYEQYF. The CDR3 region has the DNA TGTGCCAGCAGCTTAGCGCCTATCGGTTCCTCCTACGAGCAGTACTTC.

This chain links TRBV29-1 with TRBJ2-5, with 15 nucleotides matching TRBD2. Germline CDR1 SQVTM, CDR2 ANQGSEA. The trim removed 2 bases at V and 4 bases at J, leaving 2 bases unmatched. The CDR3 has 15 amino acids. CDR3 residues: CSVEKGLAGGETQYF. The CDR3 region has the DNA TGCAGCGTTGAAAAGGGACTAGCGGGAGGAGAGACCCAGTACTTC.

The chain is built from TRBV7-8 and TRBJ1-5; D remains unclear. Trimming pared 5 bases from V and 6 bases from J, leaving 8 bases between. The CDR3 has 12 residues. Looked up from germline, CDR1 is SGHVS and CDR2 is FQNEAQ. This CDR3 is CASSPAGQPQHF. DNA of the CDR3: TGTGCCAGCAGCCCGGCGGGTCAGCCCCAGCATTTT.

This chain uses TRBV28 with TRBJ2-5, with unresolved D. This CDR3 is 13 amino acids long. The V end lost 3 bases, the J end lost 2 bases, and 7 bases lay between the germline ends. From germline, CDR1 is MDHEN and CDR2 SYDVKM. DNA of the CDR3: TGTGCCAGCAGTTTGAACCAGCAAGAGACCCAGTACTTC. Encoded protein: CASSLNQQETQYF. The full variable domain, rest sourced from reference TRBV28 and TRBJ2-5, is DVKVTQSSRYLVKRTGEKVFLECVQDMDHENMFWYRQDPGLGLRLIYFSYDVKMKEKGDIPEGYSVSREKKERFSLILESASTNQTSMYLCASSLNQQETQYFGPGTRLLVL.

The rearrangement uses TRBV5-6 and TRBJ2-5; tentative D call: TRBD1 (5 bases). This CDR3 comprises 16 residues. Germline CDR1 reads SGHDT; CDR2 reads YYEEEE. V lost 5 bases, J lost 4 bases, and 21 bases lay in between. CDR3 loop: CASRGAREVKGETQYF. Written as DNA, the CDR3 is TGTGCCAGCAGAGGGGCTCGTGAAGTCAAGGGAGAGACCCAGTACTTC.

The chain employs TRBV5-1 and TRBJ1-1; 7 nucleotides agree with TRBD1. Trimming took 0 bases from V and 0 from J; bases not matched to a gene: 2. CDR3 length: 15 residues. Per the germline V gene, CDR1 is SGHRS and CDR2 is YFSETQ. The CDR3 nucleotides read TGCGCCAGCAGCTTGGCGGGACAGCTGAACACTGAAGCTTTCTTT. Translated: CASSLAGQLNTEAFF.

J is TRBJ2-7 and V is TRBV6-5, with a weak D call TRBD1 (6 bases). Germline lookup yields CDR1 MNHEY and CDR2 SVGAGI. The CDR3 contains 15 residues. Trimming removed 5 bases from V and 6 bases from J, with 20 bases in between. As DNA, the CDR3 is TGTGCCAGCAGTCCCCAAGTGGGGGCCCCTGTCGAGCAGTACTTC. It codes for CASSPQVGAPVEQYF.

The rearrangement links TRBV27 to TRBJ2-5, with D perhaps TRBD1 (5 bases). Germline V CDR1 and CDR2: MNHEY, SMNVEV (reference sequence). The CDR3 is 14 amino acids. The V gene lost 6 bases and the J gene lost 5 bases, with 16 bases spanning the gap. In nucleotides, the CDR3 is TGTGCCAGCAGCCAAACAGGAGTAGGGGAGACCCAGTACTTC. This translates into CASSQTGVGETQYF.

The chain joins TRBV15 to TRBJ2-3; possibly TRBD1 for D (5 bases). Trimming cost V 4 bases and J 6 bases, with 14 bases left between them. Germline loops: CDR1 LNHNV, CDR2 YYDKDF (reference sequence). The CDR3 runs to 14 residues. CDR3 region: CATSNQGGTDTQYF. DNA of the CDR3: TGTGCCACCAGCAACCAGGGCGGTACGGATACGCAGTATTTT. Using reference TRBV15 and TRBJ2-3 for the parts outside the CDR3, the full variable domain is DAMVIQNPRYQVTQFGKPVTLSCSQTLNHNVMYWYQQKSSQAPKLLFHYYDKDFNNEADTPDNFQSRRPNTSFCFLDIRSPGLGDTAMYLCATSNQGGTDTQYFGPGTRLTVL.

The gene calls are TRBV7-2 and TRBJ1-2, with 9 bases aligning to TRBD1. This CDR3 has 15 residues. The V gene end was trimmed by 5 bases and the J gene end by 8 bases; junction bases not matched to a gene: 12. Per germline, CDR1 SGHTA and CDR2 FQGNSA. DNA for the CDR3: TGTGCCAGCAGCGCAGACCCGGGACAGGGAGCGGGCTACACCTTC. Translation: CASSADPGQGAGYTF.

The V call is TRBV11-2, the J call TRBJ2-5; 7 bases are shared with TRBD2. Trimming cost V 6 bases and J 1 base; bases outside gene matches: 8. The germline V gene has CDR1 SGHAT and CDR2 FQNNGV. The length of the CDR3 is 15 residues. The CDR3, as DNA: TGTGCCAGCAGATACAAGTGGGGGGGCCAAGAGACCCAGTACTTC. It codes for CASRYKWGGQETQYF.

The genes are TRBV9 and TRBJ1-3; TRBD1 is a possible D gene (5 bases). V lost 0 bases and J lost 2, with 12 bases in between. The CDR3 consists of 16 residues. The germline CDR1 and CDR2 sequences are SGDLS and YYNGEE. The CDR3 sequence is CASSVAMQDTGNTIYF. The CDR3 DNA reads as TGTGCCAGCAGCGTAGCAATGCAGGACACTGGAAACACCATATATTTT.

This sequence joins TRBV5-1 and TRBJ2-1, with TRBD1 matching 7 bases. Germline-derived CDR1 and CDR2 are SGHRS and YFSETQ. This CDR3 spans 15 amino acids. V was pared by 2 bases and J by 3 bases, with 5 bases of the junction left unmatched. This chain's CDR3 is CASSLGAGGYNEQFF. The CDR3 DNA follows: TGCGCCAGCAGCTTAGGAGCAGGGGGCTACAATGAGCAGTTCTTC.

The genes are TRBV28 and TRBJ1-1; weak D call: TRBD1 (6 bases). V was cut by 6 bases and J by 0 bases, with 14 bases left in between. Germline assignment: CDR1 MDHEN and CDR2 SYDVKM. The CDR3 contains 15 residues. The chain's CDR3 is CASSTGTTMNTEAFF. Here the CDR3 DNA reads TGTGCCAGCAGCACCGGGACAACCATGAACACTGAAGCTTTCTTT.